The clone carrying this TCR beta chain came up a few times. Per the original methods: The authors estimated nucleated cell counts from reference gene primer amplification. Profiled with immunoSEQ multiplex PCR; TCRdb holds only in-frame clones, not every one. V, J and clone size were drawn from that table, and D and trimming were deduced from the DNA. Seen here are 90,000 to 100,000 clones, approximately 88% observed once, and the top ten hold around 16%. This entry is derived from a study of blood T cell repertoires in COVID-19. Study as a whole: The study drew acute and convalescent COVID-19 samples from the United States, Italy and Spain.

Germline CDR1 and CDR2: SEHNR and FQNEAQ (reference sequence). Germline trimming cut 4 bases from V and 0 bases from J; bases unmatched to any gene: 8. The length of the CDR3 is 17 residues. The clonotype comes from an older woman with COVID-19, enrolled during active disease. The chain uses TRBV7-9 and TRBJ1-4; 7 bases fit TRBD1. Sequencing was done on a sample of peripheral blood. The CDR3 is CASSSRGRGPTNEKLFF. In DNA form, the CDR3 reads TGTGCCAGCAGCTCTCGGGGTAGGGGGCCAACTAATGAAAAACTGTTTTTT.